The 23 T cell receptor beta chains given below trace back to one sample, sequenced in a study of blood T cell repertoires in COVID-19. Profiling relied on immunoSEQ multiplex PCR, and the TCRdb table lists in-frame clones only, not all of them. The repertoire holds about 140,000 clones, with about 84% as singletons. What was sequenced was PBMCs or T cells enriched from blood (not recorded which). The receptors were gathered from a woman aged 18-30 years who had been exposed to COVID-19.

V and J are TRBV12-3 or TRBV12-4 and TRBJ2-1; 10 positions agree with TRBD2. Trimming took 10 bases from V and 10 from J; bases not matched to a gene: 7. CDR3 length: 12 amino acids. Written as DNA, the CDR3 is TGTGCCACCGTGACTAGCGGGCCAGAGCAGTTCTTC. Amino acids: CATVTSGPEQFF.

As regards this clone: One end of the junction varies from germline; a read error may be responsible. V gene TRBV27 combines with J gene TRBJ1-2; possible D gene TRBD1, 5 bases. CDR1 is MNHEY, CDR2 SMNVEV, per germline (reference sequence). The CDR3 consists of 15 residues. DNA for the CDR3: TGTGTCAGCAGTATTAGGGCCGCAGGGAACTATGGCTACACCTTC. Amino acid sequence: CVSSIRAAGNYGYTF.

The chain combines TRBV30 with TRBJ2-6, with TRBD1 identical over 7 bases. Unmatched junction bases numbered 9, after V lost 7 bases and J lost 3 bases. The CDR3 totals 15 residues. Germline-derived CDR1 and CDR2 are GTSNPN and SVGIG (reference sequence). The CDR3 reads CASEQGVGGANVLTF. The CDR3 nucleotides are TGTGCCTCGGAGCAGGGGGTAGGTGGGGCCAACGTCCTGACTTTC.

CDR3 protein: CASSSLAGGDYEQYF. CDR3 sequence (DNA): TGTGCCAGCAGCTCTTTAGCGGGAGGGGACTACGAGCAGTACTTC. The chain carries TRBV5-8 and TRBJ2-7; TRBD2 agrees at 11 bases. V shed 3 bases and J 3 bases; nucleotides not matched to a gene: 5. Germline values: CDR1 SGHTS, CDR2 YDEGEE. The CDR3 has 15 residues.

The table lists this clone with a count of one. The genes are TRBV28 and TRBJ1-5, with 9 bases lining up with TRBD1. CDR3 size: 19 residues. Germline V CDR1 and CDR2: MDHEN, SYDVKM. V shed 4 bases, J shed 0 bases, and the junction held 13 bases outside the gene matches. CDR3 residues: CASSSHDRGAVISNQPQHF. The CDR3 bases are TGTGCCAGCAGTTCGCACGACAGGGGGGCAGTGATTAGCAATCAGCCCCAGCATTTT.

This clone was counted a single time. The chain joins TRBV7-3 to TRBJ2-5; 9 bases are shared with TRBD2. Germline CDR1 reads SGHTA; CDR2 reads FQGTGA. The CDR3 sequence is 14 residues long. V was clipped by 2 bases and J by 5 bases; unmatched bases: 3. CDR3 sequence: CASSLAGGRETQYF. In DNA, the CDR3 is TGTGCCAGCAGCTTAGCGGGAGGGAGGGAGACCCAGTACTTC.

This chain links TRBV11-2 with TRBJ1-3; TRBD1 matches at 8 bases. Germline V lookup: CDR1 SGHAT, CDR2 FQNNGV. With 1 base clipped from V and 0 bases from J, the junction kept 11 bases outside the gene matches. There are 19 residues in the CDR3. The chain's CDR3 is CASSLGHDRGRTSGNTIYF. DNA for the CDR3: TGTGCCAGCAGCTTAGGGCATGACAGGGGACGAACCTCTGGAAACACCATATATTTT.

The chain employs TRBV5-1 and TRBJ1-6; 7 positions agree with TRBD1. V shed 4 bases and J 7 bases; nucleotides not matched to a gene: 11. This CDR3 region has 16 residues. Per the germline V gene, CDR1 is SGHRS and CDR2 is YFSETQ. The CDR3 sequence is CASSTRQGGMNSPLHF. Here the CDR3 DNA reads TGCGCCAGCAGCACCCGACAGGGAGGAATGAATTCACCCCTCCACTTT.

The genes are TRBV18 and TRBJ1-1; 8 nucleotides align to TRBD1. The V gene end was trimmed by 3 bases and the J gene end by 6 bases; junction bases not matched to a gene: 3. Germline loops: CDR1 KGHSH, CDR2 LQKENI. The CDR3 extends over 13 amino acids. The CDR3 nucleotides are TGTGCCAGCTCACCCCAACAGGGGGCTGAAGCTTTCTTT. This translates into CASSPQQGAEAFF. Using reference TRBV18 and TRBJ1-1 for the parts outside the CDR3, the full variable domain is NAGVMQNPRHLVRRRGQEARLRCSPMKGHSHVYWYRQLPEEGLKFMVYLQKENIIDESGMPKERFSAEFPKEGPSILRIQQVVRGDSAAYFCASSPQQGAEAFFGQGTRLTVV.

J is TRBJ2-3 and V is TRBV6-5, with 9 bases identical to TRBD2. CDR3 length equals 16 residues. Trimming cost V 1 base and J 10 bases; bases outside gene matches: 12. The V gene's germline CDR1 is MNHEY and CDR2 SVGAGI. In nucleotides, the CDR3 is TGTGCCAGCAGTTACTTGGGGGCGGGAGGGCCCATGGCGCAGTATTTT. This encodes CASSYLGAGGPMAQYF.

This chain's CDR3 is CASSPSGGNIQYF. CDR3 in DNA: TGTGCCAGCAGCCCTAGCGGGGGGAACATTCAGTACTTC. V gene TRBV16 combines with J gene TRBJ2-4; 11 bases are shared with TRBD2. V dropped 4 bases and J dropped 7; count of bases not matched to a gene: 0. CDR3 length: 13 amino acids. The germline V gene has CDR1 KGHSY and CDR2 FQNENV.

The chain has TRBV5-1 and TRBJ1-2; maybe TRBD1 (5 bases). With 7 bases removed from V and 8 bases from J, the gap between germline ends came to 24 bases. Germline loops: CDR1 SGHRS, CDR2 YFSETQ. CDR3 size: 15 residues. The CDR3, as DNA: TGCGCCAGCGGGGGGACCTCCCAGCAGGCAGGAGGCTACACCTTC. It encodes CASGGTSQQAGGYTF.

This chain links TRBV14 with TRBJ1-6; 8 positions agree with TRBD1. CDR3 length: 15 amino acids. V shed 1 base and J 9 bases; nucleotides not matched to a gene: 5. In germline, CDR1 is SGHDN, CDR2 FVKESK. CDR3 in DNA: TGTGCCAGCAGCCAAGGAAGGACAGGGATTTCACCCCTCCACTTT. This translates into CASSQGRTGISPLHF.

The chain couples TRBV27 to TRBJ2-7; 11 bases fit TRBD2. Germline V gene data show CDR1 as MNHEY and CDR2 as SMNVEV (reference sequence). V dropped 6 bases and J dropped 2; count of bases not matched to a gene: 3. This CDR3 spans 14 amino acids. In DNA, the CDR3 is TGTGCCAGCAGACTAGCGGGAGAGCCCTACGAGCAGTACTTC. This sequence encodes CASRLAGEPYEQYF.

J is TRBJ1-1 and V is TRBV5-4, with a weak D call TRBD1 (5 bases). CDR3 length equals 17 residues. The V end was cut by 2 bases, the J end by 0 bases, with 17 bases between. The germline CDR1 and CDR2 sequences are SGHNT and YYREEE (reference sequence). CDR3 in amino acids: CASSLGQISRLNTEAFF. The CDR3 DNA reads TGTGCCAGCAGCTTAGGACAAATTAGCAGACTGAACACTGAAGCTTTCTTT. The complete variable domain, with remaining parts taken from reference TRBV5-4 and TRBJ1-1, reads ETGVTQSPTHLIKTRGQQVTLRCSSQSGHNTVSWYQQALGQGPQFIFQYYREEENGRGNFPPRFSGLQFPNYSSELNVNALELDDSALYLCASSLGQISRLNTEAFFGQGTRLTVV.

V is TRBV7-9 and J is TRBJ1-1; 8 bases agree with TRBD1. Trimming took 3 bases from V and 14 from J; bases not matched to a gene: 8. This CDR3 is built from 12 residues. CDR1 and CDR2 (germline): SEHNR, FQNEAQ (reference sequence). CDR3 DNA sequence: TGTGCCAGCAGCTTCGGAGGACAGGGCGACTTCTTT. Amino acids: CASSFGGQGDFF.

This rearrangement joins TRBV10-3 to TRBJ2-3; D is unresolved. Trimming shortened V by 0 bases and J by 3 bases, and 4 bases separated the two germline ends. Germline V CDR1 and CDR2: ENHRY, SYGVKD. This CDR3 region has 13 residues. The CDR3 DNA follows: TGTGCCATCAGTGAGTCCGGTACAGATACGCAGTATTTT. This encodes CAISESGTDTQYF.

The rearrangement links TRBV10-3 to TRBJ2-1, with 12 bases matching TRBD1. Losses at the gene ends were 3 bases for V and 6 bases for J; bases not matched to a gene: 6. CDR3 length equals 16 residues. From germline, CDR1 is ENHRY and CDR2 SYGVKD. The chain's CDR3 is CAISEVMGQGANEQFF. For the CDR3, the DNA is TGTGCCATCAGTGAAGTGATGGGACAGGGGGCCAATGAGCAGTTCTTC.

A single count supports this clone. The chain is built from TRBV19 and TRBJ2-3; tentative D call: TRBD1 (5 bases). The CDR3 is 14 amino acids. Germline V gene sequence: CDR1 LNHDA, CDR2 SQIVND (reference sequence). Trimming left V 5 bases short and J 4 bases short, with 13 bases between. In DNA form, the CDR3 reads TGTGCCAGTAGTGTTGCTGGGGCGCCAGATACGCAGTATTTT. This translates into CASSVAGAPDTQYF.

A word on this clone: Other DNA variants within this sample encode the same CDR3. The J gene is TRBJ2-7, the V gene TRBV3-1 (or the pseudogene TRBV3-2), with TRBD2 identical over 11 bases. Germline values: CDR1 LGHDT, CDR2 YNNKEL (reference sequence). J lost 4 bases, V lost 4 bases, and 3 bases had no gene match. The CDR3 is 14 residues long. CDR3 in amino acids: CASSRTSGSYEQYF. The DNA of the CDR3 is TGTGCCAGCAGCCGCACTAGCGGGAGTTACGAGCAGTACTTC.

The rearrangement links TRBV19 to TRBJ2-7, with TRBD2 identical over 7 bases. Germline V gives CDR1 LNHDA, CDR2 SQIVND (reference sequence). The CDR3 runs 16 residues. The V segment lost 1 base and the J segment 4 bases; nucleotides outside the gene matches: 10. The CDR3 loop is CASSIAGGPPSYEQYF. The DNA for the CDR3 is TGTGCCAGTAGTATAGCGGGGGGACCGCCGAGTTACGAGCAGTACTTC. Looking up the rest from reference TRBV19 and TRBJ2-7 gives the full variable domain: DGGITQSPKYLFRKEGQNVTLSCEQNLNHDAMYWYRQDPGQGLRLIYYSQIVNDFQKGDIAEGYSVSREKKESFPLTVTSAQKNPTAFYLCASSIAGGPPSYEQYFGPGTRLTVT.

The chain uses TRBV5-1 and TRBJ2-5, with D possibly being TRBD1 (6 bases). Germline V gene data show CDR1 as SGHRS and CDR2 as YFSETQ. The V and J ends lost 4 bases and 2 bases respectively, with 12 bases between them. The CDR3 is made up of 14 amino acids. The CDR3 sequence is CASSIDRPQETQYF. The CDR3 DNA reads as TGCGCCAGCAGCATAGACAGGCCTCAAGAGACCCAGTACTTC.

This clone was seen only once. The V call is TRBV27, the J call TRBJ1-6, with D possibly TRBD1 on 6 matching bases. Trimming removed 3 bases at V and 7 bases at J, with 13 bases between. The CDR3 consists of 15 residues. Germline assignment: CDR1 MNHEY and CDR2 SMNVEV (reference sequence). The DNA for the CDR3 is TGTGCCAGCAGTTTCGGTGTCCAGGGGAATTCACCCCTCCACTTT. Translation gives CASSFGVQGNSPLHF.